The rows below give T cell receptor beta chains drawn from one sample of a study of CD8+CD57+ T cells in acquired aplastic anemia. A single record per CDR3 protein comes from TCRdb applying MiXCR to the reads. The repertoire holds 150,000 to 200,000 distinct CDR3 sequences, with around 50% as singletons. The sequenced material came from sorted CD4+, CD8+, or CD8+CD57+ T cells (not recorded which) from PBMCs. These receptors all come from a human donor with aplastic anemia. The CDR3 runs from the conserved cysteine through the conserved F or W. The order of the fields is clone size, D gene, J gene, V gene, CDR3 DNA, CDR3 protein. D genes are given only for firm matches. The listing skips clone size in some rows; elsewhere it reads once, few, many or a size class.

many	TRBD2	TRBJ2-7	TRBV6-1	TGTGCCAGCATAAATCTAGCGGGAGGTAGCGAGCAGTACTTC	CASINLAGGSEQYF
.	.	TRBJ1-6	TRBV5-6	TGTGCCAGCAGTCCTCCCCCCAGGGGTCTATCACCCCTCCACTTT	CASSPPPRGLSPLHF
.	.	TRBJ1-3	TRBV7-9	TGTGCCAGCAGGCCCACAGGGTCTGGAAACACCATATATTTT	CASRPTGSGNTIYF
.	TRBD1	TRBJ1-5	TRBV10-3	TGTGCCTCAGGGGGTTATAGCAATCAGCCCCAGCATTTT	CASGGYSNQPQHF
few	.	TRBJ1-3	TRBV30	TGTGCCTGGACCCCAGGGGAGACTCGAAACACCATATATTTT	CAWTPGETRNTIYF
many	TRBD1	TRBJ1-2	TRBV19	TGTGCCAGTAGTACCACAGGGACAGGCTATGGCTACACCTTC	CASSTTGTGYGYTF
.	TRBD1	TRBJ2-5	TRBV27	TGTGCCAGCAGTTCGTACAGGGGATCGGTTCGGGAGACCCAGTACTTC	CASSSYRGSVRETQYF
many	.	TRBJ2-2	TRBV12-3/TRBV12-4	TGTGCCGCCGCGGCGGGACTCCCCGGGGAGCTGTTTTTT	CAAAAGLPGELFF
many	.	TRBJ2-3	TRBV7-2	TGTGCCAGCAGCCTAGGGCCCGGGGGCGCGGGCACAGATACGCAGTATTTT	CASSLGPGGAGTDTQYF
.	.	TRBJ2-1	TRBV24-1	TGTGCCACCAGTGATTTGGGTGTAGACAATGAGCAGTTCTTC	CATSDLGVDNEQFF
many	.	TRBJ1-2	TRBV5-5	TGTGCCAGCAGCTTGTACCAGACTGCACGGGACTATGGCTACACCTTC	CASSLYQTARDYGYTF